This TCR beta chain was retrieved from a study of blood T cells in healthy people across ages. Whole-study results and caveats: There was a strong correlation between TCR beta diversity and naive T cell percentage.

Germline CDR1 is SGHTA and CDR2 is FQGNSA. The V end lost 8 bases, the J end lost 0 bases, and 10 bases lay between the germline ends. This CDR3 is built from 13 residues. A sample-barcoded 5' primer and a J-beta primer mix were used in a second PCR of about 7 to 12 cycles. One entry per CDR3 protein, called by TCRdb with MiXCR from the 5' RACE reads. This table has under 2,000,000 distinct CDR3 sequences, roughly 50% appearing once. This clonotype was observed a handful of times. Its cognate antigen is unknown. The V gene is TRBV7-2, the J gene TRBJ1-2, with unresolved D. The specimen was blood. This TCR was sampled from a middle-aged woman in good health. This CDR3 is CASGSRPNYGYTF. The CDR3 DNA reads as TGTGCCAGCGGCTCTCGACCTAACTATGGCTACACCTTC.